Listed below are T cell receptor beta chains from one sample, sequenced in a study of blood T cells in healthy people across ages. TCRdb processed the 5' RACE reads anew with MiXCR; each CDR3 protein has one entry. The profile shows approximately 730,000 distinct CDR3 sequences, about 48% of them singletons. Sequencing was done on a sample of blood. The receptor set was obtained from an elderly man in good health. Both conserved end residues are part of each CDR3. D genes are given only for firm matches. For some rows the clone size is stated as once, few or many, or as a class when expanded; others skip it.

V	J	size	D	CDR3	DNA
TRBV24-1	TRBJ2-5	.	.	CATGHQETQYF	TGTGCCACCGGACACCAAGAGACCCAGTACTTC
TRBV6-1	TRBJ1-6	.	TRBD1	CASSDGAVRTGSSPLHF	TGTGCCAGCAGCGACGGTGCGGTACGGACAGGGAGTTCACCCCTCCACTTT
TRBV9	TRBJ1-6	.	TRBD1	CASSAAGTGMSPLHF	TGTGCCAGCAGCGCGGCCGGGACAGGGATGTCACCCCTCCACTTT
TRBV5-1	TRBJ2-7	.	TRBD2	CASSPGLGLAVPQQYF	TGCGCCAGCAGCCCGGGACTGGGACTAGCGGTCCCGCAGCAGTACTTC
TRBV21-1	TRBJ2-1	.	.	CARLASGTDNEQFF	TGTGCCAGACTGGCCAGCGGAACCGACAATGAGCAGTTCTTC
TRBV7-9	TRBJ1-2	.	.	CASSSPGTSWGYGYTF	TGTGCCAGCAGCTCACCTGGGACCTCGTGGGGCTATGGCTACACCTTC
TRBV5-1	TRBJ1-5	once	.	CASSVGTGSQPQHF	TGCGCCAGCAGCGTGGGCACGGGCAGTCAGCCCCAGCATTTT
TRBV7-8	TRBJ2-3	.	TRBD2	CASSLARGGSGRAQYF	TGTGCCAGCAGCTTAGCTAGGGGGGGTAGCGGGAGAGCGCAGTATTTT
TRBV5-1	TRBJ1-1	few	TRBD1	CASSLRPGGDAEAFF	TGCGCCAGCAGCTTGAGGCCAGGGGGGGACGCTGAAGCTTTCTTT
TRBV6-2/TRBV6-3	TRBJ2-1	.	TRBD2	CASSSLTSGRWNEQFF	TGTGCCAGCAGTTCACTGACTAGCGGGAGGTGGAATGAGCAGTTCTTC
TRBV20-1	TRBJ2-7	few	TRBD2	CSAGTSLSSYEQYF	TGCAGTGCGGGGACTAGCCTAAGCTCCTACGAGCAGTACTTC
TRBV12-3/TRBV12-4	TRBJ2-1	.	.	CASLASASYNEQFF	TGTGCCAGCCTGGCTAGCGCCTCCTACAATGAGCAGTTCTTC
TRBV9	TRBJ2-5	few	.	CASSVAPSYQETQYF	TGTGCCAGCAGCGTAGCGCCCAGCTACCAAGAGACCCAGTACTTC
TRBV20-1	TRBJ2-3	.	.	CSARDTRGYAYF	TGCAGTGCTAGAGACACCCGGGGATACGCGTATTTT
TRBV27	TRBJ2-5	.	.	CASSLSRGMGETQYF	TGTGCCAGCAGTTTATCTCGGGGGATGGGGGAGACCCAGTACTTC
TRBV24-1	TRBJ1-5	.	.	CATSDPSGLGNQPQHF	TGTGCCACCAGTGATCCCTCCGGATTGGGCAATCAGCCCCAGCATTTT
TRBV6-5	TRBJ2-5	few	.	CASRLGGVQETQYF	TGTGCCAGCAGACTCGGGGGAGTGCAAGAGACCCAGTACTTC
TRBV6-5	TRBJ1-2	few	.	CASSYSDPAWGGYTF	TGTGCCAGCAGTTACTCAGATCCGGCTTGGGGTGGCTACACCTTC
TRBV15	TRBJ1-2	.	TRBD1	CATSRAKGQGNYGYTF	TGTGCCACCAGCAGAGCTAAGGGACAGGGGAACTATGGCTATACCTTC
TRBV3-1	TRBJ2-5	.	.	CASSRYRGVSETQYF	TGTGCCAGCAGCCGATATCGCGGGGTCTCAGAGACCCAGTACTTC
TRBV6-1	TRBJ1-2	.	.	CASSHRFRQDGYTF	TGTGCCAGCAGCCACCGGTTCCGCCAGGATGGCTACACCTTC
TRBV7-9	TRBJ2-7	.	TRBD2	CASSPSGMSSYEQYF	TGTGCCAGCAGCCCTAGCGGGATGAGCTCCTACGAGCAGTACTTC
TRBV12-3/TRBV12-4	TRBJ1-5	.	.	CASSLIAHTGSNQPQHF	TGTGCCAGCAGTTTAATCGCACACACTGGGAGCAATCAGCCCCAGCATTTT
TRBV20-1	TRBJ2-6	.	.	CSARGDIKTGANVLTF	TGCAGTGCTAGGGGTGACATCAAAACAGGGGCCAACGTCCTGACTTTC
TRBV12-5	TRBJ1-5	.	.	CASGPSGKKNQPQHF	TGTGCTAGTGGTCCGTCGGGGAAGAAAAATCAGCCCCAGCATTTT
TRBV7-2	TRBJ2-7	few	.	CASSPRESYEQYF	TGTGCCAGCAGCCCCAGGGAATCCTACGAGCAGTACTTC